This T cell receptor beta chain was obtained from a study of blood T cell repertoires in COVID-19. Study-level background: There were acute and convalescent COVID-19 samples, and they came from the United States, Italy and Spain. T cells, B-cell-depleted T cells, or PBMCs provided the cDNA or gDNA that served as material.

Per the study methods: Nucleated cell number was recorded as an estimate derived from reference gene primer amplification. Assay used: immunoSEQ multiplex PCR; TCRdb lists only in-frame clones, some missing. V, J and clone size are taken as reported in that table, and D and trimming were inferred from the DNA itself. Among 200,000 to 250,000 clones, about 90% were seen once, and the ten largest hold about 16%. Those designated as exposed participants met a COVID-19 case within 2 weeks before study entry. The CDR3 sequence is 18 residues long. Trimming left V 2 bases short and J 6 bases short, with 25 bases between. Germline CDR1 and CDR2: SGHVS and FQNEAQ.

The chain carries TRBV7-8 and TRBJ1-2; weak D call: TRBD1 (5 bases). The receptor comes from a man in his thirties or forties who had been exposed to COVID-19. Specimen: PBMCs or T cells enriched from blood (not recorded which). The CDR3 DNA is TGTGCCAGCAGCTTACCCGCAATACCCGATAGGGGTGGAGATGGCTACACCTTC. Translated: CASSLPAIPDRGGDGYTF.